This T cell receptor (beta chain) was profiled in a study of low-dose radiotherapy and immunotherapy resistance in tumors (dated by TCRdb to between 2022 and 2023). In the study overall: In Cohort 1, each fraction delivered 0.5 Gy every 2 weeks, and the prescribed total PTV dose was 6.5 Gy. In Cohort 2, 1 Gy per fraction was delivered every two weeks, for a total of 13 Gy over 26 weeks. Nivolumab was administered intravenously as a 240 mg flat dose every two weeks, and ipilimumab was administered intravenously at 1 mg/kg every six weeks. Every two weeks, patients got intravenous cyclophosphamide at 200 mg/m2, given one day ahead of each radiation and immunotherapy administration. Patients took aspirin 300 mg orally once daily for four cycles, starting on cycle 1 day 1. Randomization of trial participants into treatment groups was not performed. Eight patients were included in the translational analysis, namely three from the first dose cohort plus the first five from the second dose cohort.

What this sample's time point label stands for: after trial treatment. This specimen's treatment or condition label, per the study, means: LDRT plus nivolumab, ipilimumab, low-dose cyclophosphamide and aspirin (RACIN trial). Donors were enrolled in RACIN, a single-arm phase I dose-escalation trial in which nivolumab, ipilimumab, aspirin, low-dose cyclophosphamide and low-dose radiotherapy were combined. To be eligible, a patient needed to have an advanced solid tumor that was TIL-negative. Sequencing was carried out with an Illumina HiSeq 2500. First-strand cDNA was synthesized using Superscript III and a set of TRAV- and TRBV-specific primers, so that both TCRalpha and TCRbeta chains were covered. A roughly 19-cycle PCR with Phusion amplified the TCRs, pairing a constant-region primer with the adapter that was attached to the V primers. The MessageAmp II aRNA Amplification Kit was used to amplify the isolated mRNA, with in vitro transcription run for less than 20 hours at 37 degrees C. The Dynabeads mRNA DIRECT Purification Kit was used to isolate the mRNA for TCR sequencing. Indexed Illumina adapters were added in a second roughly 25-cycle Phusion PCR, and the resulting products were purified with AMPure XP beads. The paper's data handling went like this. Using custom Perl scripts, TCR sequences encoding the same protein were pooled, out-of-frame sequences were removed, and the abundance of each clonotype was computed. TCR sequences supported by only a single read were excluded from analysis. Shannon entropy, Gini index, clonality, richness, and the frequency of TCRs shared between repertoires were included as repertoire metrics. In TCRdb, the public reads were trimmed at Q25 with fastp and aligned with MiXCR, with productive beta chains retained. Rows with a matching CDR3 protein are joined into one entry that keeps the most common DNA and genes. The V and J calls, along with clone size, are taken from TCRdb and not from the paper's own processing. The sample includes more than 30,000 distinct CDR3 sequences, with approximately 54% observed a single time. The ten largest clones take up roughly 5.8% of the sample.

This clonotype was counted only a few times. Its target antigen remains unknown. Base qualities are not provided; no much larger clone lies one nucleotide away. Relative to germline, V is missing 4 bases and J is missing 5 bases, with 8 bases of the junction outside any gene match. Spanning cysteine to phenylalanine, the CDR3 consists of 14 amino acids. Only the CDR3 portion is preserved as DNA: 42 bases, with reading frame beginning at the first base. From the germline V gene (reference sequence), CDR1 is SGHKS and CDR2 is YYEKEE. This receptor was identified in a male donor with gallbladder cancer. Recombination linked TRBV5-5 to TRBJ2-5; a stretch of 7 junction bases matches TRBD2. Sequencing used PBMCs, obtained after low-dose radiotherapy plus immunotherapy. The DNA is as follows: TGTGCCAGCAGCAACGGACTAGTTCGGGAGACCCAGTACTTC. Translated, it reads CASSNGLVRETQYF.